A single sample gave rise to the 23 T cell receptor beta chains below, sequenced in a study of PD-1 blockade in classical Hodgkin lymphoma. Time point of the sample: cycle 4 day 1 (C4D1), after less than 7 weeks of nivolumab. Patients all relapsed after autologous stem cell transplantation, and there was variation in brentuximab vedotin exposure. Using immunoSEQ multiplex PCR, the repertoire was profiled, and TCRdb retains in-frame clones only, with some absent. The table records over 50,000 clones, about 85% of them present only once. The sample here was peripheral blood mononuclear cells (PBMCs), taken before the fourth cycle of nivolumab. These receptors all come from a human donor with classical Hodgkin lymphoma.

In its sample, this clone was seen once. The chain uses TRBV15 and TRBJ1-5; 8 bases are a match to TRBD1. V shed 4 bases, J shed 0 bases, and the junction held 5 bases outside the gene matches. Germline CDR1 and CDR2: LNHNV and YYDKDF (reference sequence). The CDR3 contains 16 residues. DNA for the CDR3: TGTGCCACCAGCACCATCGACAGGGGTAGCAATCAGCCCCAGCATTTT. Its translation: CATSTIDRGSNQPQHF.

The chain joins TRBV6-1 to TRBJ1-4, with a weak D call TRBD1 (6 bases). The CDR3 is 14 amino acids. The V end lost 4 bases, the J end lost 3 bases, and 9 bases lay between the germline ends. Germline assignment: CDR1 MNHNS and CDR2 SASEGT. CDR3 nucleotide sequence: TGTGCCAGCAGTGCCGGACAGTCTAATGAAAAACTGTTTTTT. Amino acid sequence: CASSAGQSNEKLFF.

The V gene is TRBV28, the J gene TRBJ1-5, with TRBD1 matching 7 bases. The CDR3 covers 16 residues. Germline lookup yields CDR1 MDHEN and CDR2 SYDVKM. V lost 3 bases and J lost 5; bases outside the gene matches: 10. The CDR3: CASSLRQGVPYQPQHF. The CDR3 nucleotides read TGTGCCAGCAGTTTGAGGCAGGGGGTTCCGTATCAGCCCCAGCATTTT.

The chain carries TRBV5-1 and TRBJ2-3; D assignment may be TRBD1 or TRBD2 (7 bases each). The germline gives CDR1 SGHRS, CDR2 YFSETQ. V dropped 0 bases and J dropped 5 bases, with 13 bases sitting between them. The CDR3 contains 15 residues. CDR3 DNA sequence: TGCGCCAGCAGCTTGGCCCGCAGGGGGGGAGATACGCAGTATTTT. Residues: CASSLARRGGDTQYF.

V usage is TRBV9 and J usage is TRBJ2-5; D is perhaps TRBD2 (5 bases). The ends were cut back, 3 bases at V and 2 bases at J, with 8 bases in the middle. This CDR3 has 13 residues. CDR1 is SGDLS, CDR2 YYNGEE, per germline. The CDR3 loop reads CASSGSGQETQYF. The CDR3 nucleotides read TGTGCCAGCAGCGGGAGCGGACAAGAGACCCAGTACTTC.

CDR3 DNA: TGTGCCAGCACGGTCGGCTCGAACACTGAAGCTTTCTTT. Translation gives CASTVGSNTEAFF. The chain is built from TRBV9 and TRBJ1-1; D is unresolved. The CDR3 consists of 13 residues. Per the germline V gene, CDR1 is SGDLS and CDR2 is YYNGEE. The V gene lost 6 bases and the J gene lost 1 base, with 10 bases spanning the gap.

V is TRBV6-5 and J is TRBJ1-1, with a possible D match to TRBD1 (5 bases). V was pared by 5 bases and J by 0 bases, with 13 bases between. This CDR3 has 15 residues. Germline V gene data show CDR1 as MNHEY and CDR2 as SVGAGI. In nucleotides, the CDR3 is TGTGCCAGCAGTAATACCCAGGGACTGAACACTGAAGCTTTCTTT. This translates into CASSNTQGLNTEAFF.

V is TRBV30 and J is TRBJ2-3; 7 positions agree with TRBD1. Germline V gene lookup returns CDR1 GTSNPN and CDR2 SVGIG (reference sequence). CDR3 length: 12 amino acids. After removal of 8 bases from V and 2 bases from J, the junction contained 4 bases not matched to a gene. The CDR3 is CALTGDTDTQYF. The DNA of the CDR3 is TGTGCCCTCACAGGGGACACAGATACGCAGTATTTT.

The gene calls are TRBV27 and TRBJ2-6; D gene unclear. The CDR3 totals 18 residues. Trimming stripped 2 bases from V and 0 bases from J, with 14 bases between. Germline values: CDR1 MNHEY, CDR2 SMNVEV (reference sequence). As DNA, the CDR3 is TGTGCCAGCAGTTTAAATAAGGGCGGAGTCTCTGGGGCCAACGTCCTGACTTTC. It translates to CASSLNKGGVSGANVLTF.

The chain has TRBV5-1 and TRBJ1-2; 8 bases line up with TRBD1. CDR1 is SGHRS and CDR2 is YFSETQ in the germline V gene. This CDR3 comprises 13 residues. J lost 8 bases, V lost 5 bases, and 8 bases had no gene match. CDR3 sequence: CASRPGTGDGYTF. CDR3 nucleotide sequence: TGCGCCAGCAGGCCCGGGACAGGTGACGGCTACACCTTC.

The genes are TRBV6-5 and TRBJ1-6; maybe TRBD1 (6 bases). The length of the CDR3 is 12 residues. CDR1 and CDR2 (germline): MNHEY, SVGAGI. Trimming shortened V by 8 bases and J by 10 bases, and 12 bases separated the two germline ends. Here the CDR3 DNA reads TGTGCCAGCCGGACAGAAAGGTCACCCCTCCACTTT. It is translated as CASRTERSPLHF.

The chain combines TRBV6-1 with TRBJ2-1; 8 bases fit TRBD2. This CDR3 region has 15 residues. J was trimmed by 8 bases and V by 10 bases; bases with no gene match: 16. Germline CDR1 reads MNHNS; CDR2 reads SASEGT. The CDR3 loop is CATGDPGLEMDEQFF. The CDR3 DNA follows: TGTGCCACGGGAGATCCGGGACTAGAGATGGATGAGCAGTTCTTC.

The chain is built from TRBV7-6 and TRBJ1-1; D is undetermined. This CDR3 region has 14 residues. V lost 1 base and J 1 base, leaving 7 bases between the germline ends. The germline gives CDR1 SGHVS, CDR2 FNYEAQ. The CDR3 is CASSLGGWNTEAFF. As DNA, the CDR3 is TGTGCCAGCAGCTTAGGAGGGTGGAACACTGAAGCTTTCTTT. The full variable domain, its missing parts supplied by reference TRBV7-6 and TRBJ1-1, is GAGVSQSPRYKVTKRGQDVALRCDPISGHVSLYWYRQALGQGPEFLTYFNYEAQQDKSGLPNDRFSAERPEGSISTLTIQRTEQRDSAMYRCASSLGGWNTEAFFGQGTRLTVV.

This clone was detected a few times. The gene calls are TRBV5-1 and TRBJ1-6, with a possible D match to TRBD1 (5 bases). The germline CDR1 and CDR2 sequences are SGHRS and YFSETQ. This CDR3 is built from 15 residues. Trimming removed 2 bases at V and 8 bases at J, with 14 bases between. The CDR3 coding sequence is TGCGCCAGCAGCTTTTGGCAGGGAGTCTATTCACCCCTCCACTTT. It codes for CASSFWQGVYSPLHF.

The V and J genes are TRBV18 and TRBJ1-4, with no clear D. Germline assignment: CDR1 KGHSH and CDR2 LQKENI. The CDR3 extends over 14 amino acids. Deletions cut 3 bases from V and 7 bases from J, with 12 bases between. CDR3 bases: TGTGCCAGCTCACCCGACGCGATGGGTGAAAAACTGTTTTTT. Protein product: CASSPDAMGEKLFF.

This chain's CDR3 is CASSPIGGSYNQPQHF. CDR3 coding DNA: TGTGCCAGCAGCCCGATAGGCGGAAGTTACAATCAGCCCCAGCATTTT. The chain is built from TRBV27 and TRBJ1-5; no firm D call. Germline-derived CDR1 and CDR2 are MNHEY and SMNVEV (reference sequence). The CDR3 length is 16 residues. Trimming shortened V by 6 bases and J by 3 bases, and 18 bases separated the two germline ends.

The rearrangement uses TRBV7-9 and TRBJ1-1; D may be TRBD1 (6 bases). Trimming took off 0 bases at V and 0 bases at J, with 11 bases between the two ends. Looked up from germline, CDR1 is SEHNR and CDR2 is FQNEAQ (reference sequence). CDR3 size: 16 residues. The CDR3 DNA reads TGTGCCAGCAGCTTAGCGGCGGGACAAATGAACACTGAAGCTTTCTTT. This gives the protein CASSLAAGQMNTEAFF.

The gene calls are TRBV27 and TRBJ1-1; weak D call: TRBD1 (6 bases). Germline CDR1 reads MNHEY; CDR2 reads SMNVEV (reference sequence). The CDR3 runs to 14 residues. V dropped 5 bases and J dropped 2 bases, with 12 bases sitting between them. The CDR3, as DNA: TGTGCCAGCAGTCCCTTACAGGGAAACACTGAAGCTTTCTTT. The encoded protein is CASSPLQGNTEAFF.

V usage is TRBV5-1 and J usage is TRBJ2-2; TRBD2 is a possible D gene (5 bases). Trimming left V 4 bases short and J 7 bases short, with 17 bases between. Germline V lookup: CDR1 SGHRS, CDR2 YFSETQ. The CDR3 length is 15 residues. The CDR3 DNA reads TGCGCCAGCAGCCCGATTGAGGGCGTGGGCGGGGAGCTGTTTTTT. Translation: CASSPIEGVGGELFF. The variable domain in full, with the rest retrieved from reference TRBV5-1 and TRBJ2-2, is KAGVTQTPRYLIKTRGQQVTLSCSPISGHRSVSWYQQTPGQGLQFLFEYFSETQRNKGNFPGRFSGRQFSNSRSEMNVSTLELGDSALYLCASSPIEGVGGELFFGEGSRLTVL.

As concerns this clone: The sample contains more than one DNA sequence encoding this CDR3. The chain links TRBV5-1 to TRBJ2-7, with unresolved D. CDR1 and CDR2 (germline): SGHRS, YFSETQ. The CDR3 totals 13 residues. The germline V and J ends were trimmed by 0 bases and 3 bases, with 7 bases remaining between them. The DNA of the CDR3 is TGCGCCAGCAGCTTGGAGGTCAGCTACGAGCAGTACTTC. It specifies CASSLEVSYEQYF. Together with reference TRBV5-1 and TRBJ2-7, the CDR3 gives the full variable domain: KAGVTQTPRYLIKTRGQQVTLSCSPISGHRSVSWYQQTPGQGLQFLFEYFSETQRNKGNFPGRFSGRQFSNSRSEMNVSTLELGDSALYLCASSLEVSYEQYFGPGTRLTVT.

The rearrangement links TRBV7-8 to TRBJ2-5, with 9 bases fitting TRBD2. The CDR3 consists of 16 residues. CDR1 is SGHVS and CDR2 is FQNEAQ in the germline V gene. J lost 2 bases, V lost 6 bases, and 10 bases had no gene match. As DNA, the CDR3 is TGTGCCAGCAGAACCCCCCTAGCGGGGAAACAAGAGACCCAGTACTTC. Translating it yields CASRTPLAGKQETQYF.

V usage is TRBV5-1 and J usage is TRBJ2-5; D is uncertain. Trimming pared 1 base from V and 5 bases from J, leaving 12 bases between. The CDR3 is 14 amino acids. The germline V gene encodes CDR1 SGHRS and CDR2 YFSETQ. As DNA, the CDR3 is TGCGCCAGCAGCTTGACAGACCCCCGTGAGACCCAGTACTTC. Translation: CASSLTDPRETQYF.

The CDR3 loop reads CASSIGTVTGNTIYF. Here the CDR3 DNA reads TGTGCCAGCAGTATTGGGACGGTGACTGGAAACACCATATATTTT. The chain has TRBV7-9 and TRBJ1-3, with D possibly being TRBD1 (5 bases). The CDR3 length is 15 residues. Germline V gene sequence: CDR1 SEHNR, CDR2 FQNEAQ (reference sequence). V lost 6 bases, J lost 2 bases, and 14 bases lay in between.